The TCR beta chain under discussion was sequenced for a study of early T cells in non-severe SARS-CoV-2 infection. Study summary: The input, bulk RNA from unsorted whole blood, was sequenced, and chains were unpaired. General study points: VDJdb matches were skewed toward anti-spike CD8 T cell responses.

As part of library construction, unique molecular identifiers were attached to individual cDNA molecules. One entry per CDR3 protein results from TCRdb running MiXCR on the 5' RACE reads. The data show approximately 70,000 distinct CDR3 sequences, with roughly a tenth seen just once and under 10% held by the top ten. The CDR3 length is 13 residues. Germline V lookup: CDR1 ENHRY, CDR2 SYGVKD. Trimming took 0 bases from V and 4 from J, leaving 6 bases between them. This clonotype was seen a handful of times. The target antigen is unknown. This clonotype was obtained from an adult who was a healthcare worker with PCR-confirmed SARS-CoV-2 infection or an uninfected control (not recorded which). The chain employs TRBV10-3 and TRBJ1-2; D ambiguous. Here the sequenced sample was whole blood, taken at baseline. This CDR3 reads CAISESAAYGYTF. The DNA of the CDR3 is TGTGCCATCAGTGAGTCGGCAGCCTATGGCTACACCTTC.